Presented here are 9 T cell receptor beta chains from one specimen sequenced in a study of beta chain features in type 1 diabetes. General observations from the study: All four CD4+ subsets of Type 1 diabetes patients contained TCRB CDR3s that were moderately but significantly shorter.

The whole isolated RNA underwent reverse transcription, so sequencing captured expressed TCRB transcripts. The assay was immunoSEQ multiplex PCR, and TCRdb's table has in-frame clones only and misses some. There are more than 550,000 clones in the sample; over 11% occur only once, and nearly 0.04% lies in the top ten. These receptors have no known antigen. Sequenced: naive CD4+ T cells from blood. The receptors here all came from a man aged 18 to 29 with type 1 diabetes.

The rearrangement links TRBV5-1 to TRBJ2-5; TRBD2 matches at 11 bases. Trimming removed 0 bases from V and 5 bases from J; junction bases left unmatched: 6. This CDR3 comprises 16 residues. From germline, CDR1 is SGHRS and CDR2 YFSETQ. Written as DNA, the CDR3 is TGCGCCAGCAGCTTGGGACTAGCGGGATCTATGGAGACCCAGTACTTC. It specifies CASSLGLAGSMETQYF.

V is TRBV9 and J is TRBJ2-5, with 12 bases matching TRBD2. V lost 2 bases to trimming and J lost 1 base; unmatched junction nucleotides: 3. This CDR3 has 16 amino acids. Germline V gene data show CDR1 as SGDLS and CDR2 as YYNGEE. The CDR3 here is CASSVGLAGFQETQYF. DNA for the CDR3: TGTGCCAGCAGCGTCGGACTAGCGGGATTCCAAGAGACCCAGTACTTC.

The rearrangement links TRBV9 to TRBJ2-1, with a weak D call TRBD2 (5 bases). Germline V gene lookup returns CDR1 SGDLS and CDR2 YYNGEE. The CDR3 spans 12 residues. Trimming removed 1 base from V and 8 bases from J, with 7 bases in between. The CDR3 DNA reads as TGTGCCAGCAGCGTAAGCGGCGATGAGCAGTTCTTC. Translated, it gives CASSVSGDEQFF.

The chain carries TRBV7-9 and TRBJ2-1, with 8 nucleotides matching TRBD2. The CDR3 length is 15 residues. With 5 bases clipped from V and 12 bases from J, the junction kept 15 bases outside the gene matches. CDR1 and CDR2 from the germline V gene are SEHNR and FQNEAQ (reference sequence). This chain's CDR3 is CASSPGTRVGFGQFF. In nucleotides, the CDR3 is TGTGCCAGCAGCCCCGGGACTAGAGTAGGATTTGGGCAGTTCTTC.

This rearrangement joins TRBV6-5 to TRBJ2-7; 10 bases line up with TRBD2. The J segment lost 0 bases and the V segment lost 5 bases, leaving 4 bases of the junction unmatched. CDR3 length equals 15 residues. Germline CDR1 and CDR2: MNHEY and SVGAGI. The CDR3 protein is CASSRTSGASYEQYF. CDR3 coding DNA: TGTGCCAGCAGTCGCACTAGCGGGGCCTCCTACGAGCAGTACTTC.

This clone has just a few counts. The V call is TRBV9, the J call TRBJ2-7, with 14 bases fitting TRBD2. The CDR3 length is 16 residues. V shed 3 bases and J 2 bases; nucleotides not matched to a gene: 4. Per germline, CDR1 SGDLS and CDR2 YYNGEE. This CDR3 is CASSEGTSGRAYEQYF. CDR3 DNA sequence: TGTGCCAGCAGCGAGGGGACTAGCGGGAGAGCCTACGAGCAGTACTTC.

This clone was counted between two and nine times. The rearrangement uses TRBV2 and TRBJ2-7; D ambiguous. The CDR3 length is 12 residues. Germline lookup yields CDR1 SNHLY and CDR2 FYNNEI. The germline V and J ends were trimmed by 1 base and 4 bases, with 5 bases remaining between them. The CDR3 is CASSEGRYEQYF. Written as DNA, the CDR3 is TGTGCCAGCAGTGAAGGTCGATACGAGCAGTACTTC.

This clone was seen a handful of times. This chain uses TRBV7-2 with TRBJ2-7; D unresolved. Per germline, CDR1 SGHTA and CDR2 FQGNSA. V was clipped by 2 bases and J by 3 bases, with 8 bases between them. This CDR3 comprises 13 residues. CDR3 region: CASSLSNGYEQYF. The CDR3 bases are TGTGCCAGCAGCTTAAGTAATGGCTACGAGCAGTACTTC.

The rearrangement links TRBV7-9 to TRBJ2-7; 10 bases are a match to TRBD2. This CDR3 has 16 residues. Per germline, CDR1 SEHNR and CDR2 FQNEAQ (reference sequence). V dropped 5 bases and J dropped 5; count of bases not matched to a gene: 12. The CDR3 DNA is TGTGCCAGCAGCCGTGGACTAGCGGCCCCAGTGGACGAGCAGTACTTC. Translating gives CASSRGLAAPVDEQYF.